The 14 T cell receptor beta chains given below trace back to one sample, sequenced in a study of T cells in Graves' hyperthyroidism and ophthalmopathy. RNA transcripts provided the source from which TCR beta CDR3 regions were amplified. HTBI primers were the set used in a first-round RT-PCR of the TCR CDR3. Each CDR3 protein gets one entry after TCRdb re-called the multiplex PCR reads with MiXCR. The sample has 300,000 to 450,000 distinct CDR3 sequences; around 15% are singletons. Sequences were obtained from blood. The receptors originated from a young woman with Graves' ophthalmopathy.

The CDR3 reads CASSVTTTDTQYF. The CDR3 DNA is TGTGCCAGCAGTGTTACAACCACAGATACGCAGTATTTT. V is TRBV2 and J is TRBJ2-3; D gene ambiguous. The germline gives CDR1 SNHLY, CDR2 FYNNEI. CDR3 size: 13 residues. Trimming pared 4 bases from V and 2 bases from J, leaving 7 bases between.

Many counts were recorded for this clonotype. The J gene is TRBJ1-1, the V gene TRBV2; 8 nucleotides match TRBD1. There are 16 residues in the CDR3. The V segment lost 6 bases and the J segment 1 base; nucleotides outside the gene matches: 10. Germline lookup yields CDR1 SNHLY and CDR2 FYNNEI. The CDR3: CASRAGQAMTNTEAFF. CDR3 DNA: TGTGCCAGCAGGGCGGGACAGGCGATGACGAACACTGAAGCTTTCTTT.

This clonotype was observed at least ten times. This chain uses TRBV12-3 or TRBV12-4 with TRBJ1-6; 8 positions match TRBD1. Germline trimming cut 0 bases from V and 7 bases from J; bases unmatched to any gene: 8. The CDR3 has 17 amino acids. The CDR3 DNA reads as TGTGCCAGCAGTTTAGCGAGCCCGGACAGGGAAAATTCACCCCTCCACTTT. Protein: CASSLASPDRENSPLHF.

This clonotype appeared many times. The V gene is TRBV12-3 or TRBV12-4, the J gene TRBJ2-2, with TRBD2 matching over 8 bases. The CDR3 consists of 15 residues. The ends lost 6 bases at V and 4 bases at J; junction bases unmatched: 7. The CDR3: CASSSGGPVTGELFF. CDR3 nucleotide sequence: TGTGCCAGCAGCTCGGGGGGGCCGGTCACCGGGGAGCTGTTTTTT.

This clonotype showed up many times. The V gene is TRBV7-9, the J gene TRBJ2-4; D is perhaps TRBD1 (6 bases). CDR1 and CDR2 (germline): SEHNR, FQNEAQ (reference sequence). The CDR3 covers 21 residues. The V end was cut by 2 bases, the J end by 1 base, with 27 bases between. CDR3 nucleotides: TGTGCCAGCAGCTTATATGTCCCGGGCAGGGGATTCGTTAGGGCCAAAAACATTCAGTACTTC. Its protein is CASSLYVPGRGFVRAKNIQYF.

This clonotype has a count of ten or more. The V gene is TRBV3-1, the J gene TRBJ2-1; 8 nucleotides line up with TRBD1. Germline values: CDR1 LGHDT, CDR2 YNNKEL (reference sequence). This CDR3 is built from 15 residues. Trimming removed 3 bases from V and 4 bases from J; junction bases left unmatched: 5. This CDR3 reads CASSQTGQAYNEQFF. The DNA for the CDR3 is TGTGCCAGCAGCCAGACGGGACAGGCATACAATGAGCAGTTCTTC.

As regards this clonotype: This could be a read error, since a much larger clone is one nucleotide away. The rearrangement uses TRBV28 and TRBJ1-5; D may be TRBD2 (6 bases). The J call could be wrong; TRBJ2-3 is a better fit for the DNA end. The germline V gene has CDR1 MDHEN and CDR2 SYDVKM. The CDR3 sequence is 14 residues long. CDR3 sequence: CAIRPGVGDQPQYF. In nucleotides, the CDR3 is TGTGCCATTCGCCCGGGGGTCGGCGATCAGCCCCAGTATTTT.

This clonotype was seen ten or more times. This chain connects TRBV4-1 to TRBJ1-2; D gene unclear. The V gene lost 1 base and the J gene lost 6 bases, with 6 bases spanning the gap. Germline V lookup: CDR1 MGHRA, CDR2 YSYEKL. The CDR3 has 12 amino acids. The CDR3 region is CASSQVANGYTF. For the CDR3, the DNA is TGCGCCAGCAGCCAAGTGGCGAATGGCTACACCTTC.

This clonotype has ten or more counts. The chain combines TRBV12-5 with TRBJ1-1; perhaps TRBD1 as D (6 bases). From germline, CDR1 is LGHNT and CDR2 FRNRAP. This CDR3 contains 14 residues. Trimming removed 4 bases at V and 1 base at J, with 10 bases between. CDR3 in amino acids: CASGSEGGNTEAFF. Written as DNA, the CDR3 is TGTGCTAGTGGTTCAGAAGGGGGGAACACTGAAGCTTTCTTT.

V usage is TRBV29-1 and J usage is TRBJ2-3; 11 bases align to TRBD2. CDR3 length equals 15 residues. The ends lost 4 bases at V and 0 bases at J; junction bases unmatched: 3. Germline V CDR1 and CDR2: SQVTM, ANQGSEA. CDR3 nucleotides: TGCAGCGTTGCGGGGACTAGCGGTAGCACAGATACGCAGTATTTT. Its translation: CSVAGTSGSTDTQYF.

This clonotype was observed many times. V gene TRBV7-9 combines with J gene TRBJ2-5; TRBD2 matches at 8 bases. Germline V lookup: CDR1 SEHNR, CDR2 FQNEAQ (reference sequence). V lost 5 bases and J lost 2; bases outside the gene matches: 7. CDR3 length: 15 residues. The DNA of the CDR3 is TGTGCCAGCAGCCGCATAAGCGGGGGTCAAGAGACCCAGTACTTC. As protein: CASSRISGGQETQYF.

This clonotype has ten or more counts. V and J are TRBV7-9 and TRBJ2-6, with no clear D. CDR1 is SEHNR, CDR2 FQNEAQ, per germline (reference sequence). The CDR3 is made up of 17 amino acids. Trimming took off 2 bases at V and 0 bases at J, with 11 bases between the two ends. As DNA, the CDR3 is TGTGCCAGCAGCTTAAGGGAATCCCGCTCTGGGGCCAACGTCCTGACTTTC. Its protein product is CASSLRESRSGANVLTF.

This clonotype was observed at least ten times. The chain joins TRBV7-3 to TRBJ2-3; 13 nucleotides align to TRBD2. CDR3 size: 16 residues. With V trimmed by 5 bases and J by 3 bases, 5 bases remained unmatched. The germline V gene has CDR1 SGHTA and CDR2 FQGTGA. The chain's CDR3 is CASSRTGLAGTDTQYF. DNA of the CDR3: TGTGCCAGCAGCCGAACGGGACTAGCGGGGACAGATACGCAGTATTTT.

The V call is TRBV7-6, the J call TRBJ1-6; weak D call: TRBD1 (5 bases). Germline V lookup: CDR1 SGHVS, CDR2 FNYEAQ. The CDR3 runs to 15 residues. The V and J ends lost 7 bases and 7 bases respectively, with 17 bases between them. Written as DNA, the CDR3 is TGTGCCAGCAAGGGGTTTCGGGGTCGGAATTCACCCCTCCACTTT. It is translated as CASKGFRGRNSPLHF.